This T cell receptor (beta chain) was sequenced for a study of blood T cell repertoires in COVID-19. Study-wide context: Collection of acute and convalescent COVID-19 samples took place in the United States, Italy and Spain.

Sequencing used immunoSEQ multiplex PCR; TCRdb keeps in-frame clones, though not all of them. The sample shows some 150,000 clones, 75% to 90% of them seen only once. This TCR came from a woman in her fifties or sixties with COVID-19, enrolled during active disease. Sequenced material: peripheral blood.

The CDR3 spells CASSQDRGGAVNEQFF. The CDR3 bases are TGTGCCAGCAGCCAAGATCGCGGGGGGGCGGTCAATGAGCAGTTCTTC. The chain joins TRBV4-2 to TRBJ2-1; 9 bases align to TRBD2. V lost 0 bases to trimming and J lost 6 bases; unmatched junction nucleotides: 6. The CDR3 extends over 16 amino acids. Looked up from germline, CDR1 is LGHNA and CDR2 is YNFKEQ.